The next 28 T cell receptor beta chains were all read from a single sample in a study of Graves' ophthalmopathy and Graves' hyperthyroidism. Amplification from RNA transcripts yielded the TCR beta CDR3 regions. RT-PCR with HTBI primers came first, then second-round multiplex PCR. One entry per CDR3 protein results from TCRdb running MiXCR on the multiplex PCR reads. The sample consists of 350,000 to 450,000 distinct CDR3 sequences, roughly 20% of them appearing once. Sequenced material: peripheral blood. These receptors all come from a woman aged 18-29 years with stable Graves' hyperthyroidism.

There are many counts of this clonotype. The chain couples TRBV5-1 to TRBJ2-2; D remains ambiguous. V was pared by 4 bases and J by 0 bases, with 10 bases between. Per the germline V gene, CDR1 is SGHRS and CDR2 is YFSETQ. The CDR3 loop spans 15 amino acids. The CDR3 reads CASSPGRTNTGELFF. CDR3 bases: TGCGCCAGCAGCCCAGGACGGACGAACACCGGGGAGCTGTTTTTT. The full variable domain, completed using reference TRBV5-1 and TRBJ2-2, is KAGVTQTPRYLIKTRGQQVTLSCSPISGHRSVSWYQQTPGQGLQFLFEYFSETQRNKGNFPGRFSGRQFSNSRSEMNVSTLELGDSALYLCASSPGRTNTGELFFGEGSRLTVL.

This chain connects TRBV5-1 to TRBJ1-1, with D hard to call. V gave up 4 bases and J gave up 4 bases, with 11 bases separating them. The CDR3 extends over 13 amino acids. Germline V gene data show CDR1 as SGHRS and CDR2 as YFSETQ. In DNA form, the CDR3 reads TGCGCCAGCAGCCTTGGGTCCTCCACTGAAGCTTTCTTT. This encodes CASSLGSSTEAFF.

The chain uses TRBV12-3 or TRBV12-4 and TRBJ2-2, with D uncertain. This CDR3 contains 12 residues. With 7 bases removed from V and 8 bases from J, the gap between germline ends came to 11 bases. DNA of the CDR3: TGTGCCAGCAATGTAGTACCGGGGGAGCTGTTTTTT. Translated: CASNVVPGELFF.

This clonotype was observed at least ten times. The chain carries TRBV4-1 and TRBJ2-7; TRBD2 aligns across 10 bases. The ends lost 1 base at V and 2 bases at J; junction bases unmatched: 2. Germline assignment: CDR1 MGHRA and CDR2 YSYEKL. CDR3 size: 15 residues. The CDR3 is CASSQGGLAAYEQYF. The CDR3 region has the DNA TGCGCCAGCAGCCAAGGAGGACTAGCGGCCTACGAGCAGTACTTC.

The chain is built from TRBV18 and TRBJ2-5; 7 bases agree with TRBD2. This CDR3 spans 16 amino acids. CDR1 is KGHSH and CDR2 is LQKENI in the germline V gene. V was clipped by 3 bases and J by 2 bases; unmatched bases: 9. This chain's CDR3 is CASSPGSASGQETQYF. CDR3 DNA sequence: TGTGCCAGCTCACCGGGATCGGCTAGCGGACAAGAGACCCAGTACTTC.

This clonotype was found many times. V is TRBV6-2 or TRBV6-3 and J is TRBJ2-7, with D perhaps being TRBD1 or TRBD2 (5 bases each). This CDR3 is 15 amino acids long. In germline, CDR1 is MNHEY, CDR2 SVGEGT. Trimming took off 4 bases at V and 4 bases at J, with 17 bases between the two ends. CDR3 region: CASSSPRGSRYEQYF. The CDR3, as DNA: TGTGCCAGCAGTTCACCCCGGGGCAGCAGATACGAGCAGTACTTC.

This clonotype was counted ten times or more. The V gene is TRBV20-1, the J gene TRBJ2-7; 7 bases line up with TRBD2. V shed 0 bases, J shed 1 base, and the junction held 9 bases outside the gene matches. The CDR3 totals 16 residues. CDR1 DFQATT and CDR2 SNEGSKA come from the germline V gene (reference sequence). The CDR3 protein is CSARDYEAGESYEQYF. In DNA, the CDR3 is TGCAGTGCTAGAGATTATGAGGCGGGAGAATCCTACGAGCAGTACTTC.

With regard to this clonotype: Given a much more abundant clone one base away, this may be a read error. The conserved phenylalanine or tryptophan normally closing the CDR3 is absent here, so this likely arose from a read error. CDR3 region: CAWSPRAGELFL. CDR3 in DNA: TGTGCCTGGAGTCCCCGAGCCGGGGAGCTGTTTTTG. V is TRBV30 and J is TRBJ2-2; D ambiguous. Trimming removed 2 bases at V and 6 bases at J, with 7 bases between. This CDR3 is 12 amino acids long. Germline assignment: CDR1 GTSNPN and CDR2 SVGIG (reference sequence).

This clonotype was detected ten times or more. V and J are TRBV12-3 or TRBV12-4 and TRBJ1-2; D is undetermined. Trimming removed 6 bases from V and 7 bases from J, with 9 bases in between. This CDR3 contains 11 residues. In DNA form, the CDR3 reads TGTGCCAGCAGCTGGTCTAGTGGCTACACCTTC. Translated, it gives CASSWSSGYTF.

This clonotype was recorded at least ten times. The CDR3 loop reads CASSYTGARLMRETQYF. The CDR3 DNA reads as TGTGCCAGCAGTTACACGGGGGCTCGGTTAATGAGAGAGACCCAGTACTTC. The chain has TRBV6-5 and TRBJ2-5; D assignment may be TRBD1 or TRBD2 (6 bases each). V lost 2 bases to trimming and J lost 4 bases, with 20 bases between them. The CDR3 is made up of 17 amino acids. Germline V gene lookup returns CDR1 MNHEY and CDR2 SVGAGI.

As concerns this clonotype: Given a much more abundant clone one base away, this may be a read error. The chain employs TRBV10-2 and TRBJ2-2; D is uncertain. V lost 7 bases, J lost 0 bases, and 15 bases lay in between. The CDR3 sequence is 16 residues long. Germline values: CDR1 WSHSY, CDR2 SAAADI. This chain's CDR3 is CASISRREANTGELFF. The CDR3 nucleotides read TGCGCCAGCATCAGTCGTAGGGAAGCGAACACCGGGGAGCTGTTTTTT.

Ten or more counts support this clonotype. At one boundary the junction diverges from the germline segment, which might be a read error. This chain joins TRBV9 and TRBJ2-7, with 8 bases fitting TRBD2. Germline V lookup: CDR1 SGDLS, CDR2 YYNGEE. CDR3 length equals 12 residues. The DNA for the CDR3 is TGTGCCAGCAGCCCTCCCGGGGGGGATCTGAACTTC. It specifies CASSPPGGDLNF.

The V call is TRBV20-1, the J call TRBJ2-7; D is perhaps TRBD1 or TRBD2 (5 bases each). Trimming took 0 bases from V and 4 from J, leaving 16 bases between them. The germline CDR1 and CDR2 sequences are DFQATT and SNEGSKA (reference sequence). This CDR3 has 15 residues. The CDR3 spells CSARDFRDRSYEQYF. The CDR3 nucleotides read TGCAGTGCTAGAGATTTCCGGGACCGATCTTACGAGCAGTACTTC.

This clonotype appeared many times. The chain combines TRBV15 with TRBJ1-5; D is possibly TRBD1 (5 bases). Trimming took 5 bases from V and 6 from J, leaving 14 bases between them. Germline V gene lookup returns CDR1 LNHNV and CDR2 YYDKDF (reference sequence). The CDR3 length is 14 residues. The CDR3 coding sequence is TGTGCCACCAGCCTTTCGGGACTATTTCAGCCCCAGCATTTT. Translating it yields CATSLSGLFQPQHF.

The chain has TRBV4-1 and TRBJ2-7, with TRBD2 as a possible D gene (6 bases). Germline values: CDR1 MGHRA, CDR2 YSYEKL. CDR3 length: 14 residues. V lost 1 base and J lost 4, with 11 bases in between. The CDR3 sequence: CASSQVTGVYEQYF. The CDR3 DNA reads TGCGCCAGCAGCCAAGTGACGGGAGTGTACGAGCAGTACTTC.

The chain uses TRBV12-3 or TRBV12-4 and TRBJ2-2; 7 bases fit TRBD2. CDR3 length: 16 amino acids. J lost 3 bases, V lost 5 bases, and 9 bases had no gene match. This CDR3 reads CASSPSSGMDTGELFF. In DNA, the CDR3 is TGTGCCAGCAGTCCATCCAGCGGGATGGACACCGGGGAGCTGTTTTTT.

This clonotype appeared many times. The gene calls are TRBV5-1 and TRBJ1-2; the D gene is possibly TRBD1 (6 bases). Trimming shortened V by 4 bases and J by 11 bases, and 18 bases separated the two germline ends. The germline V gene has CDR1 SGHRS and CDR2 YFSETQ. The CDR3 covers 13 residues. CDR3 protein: CASSTETRGDYTF. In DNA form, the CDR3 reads TGCGCCAGCAGCACCGAGACCAGGGGTGATTACACCTTC.

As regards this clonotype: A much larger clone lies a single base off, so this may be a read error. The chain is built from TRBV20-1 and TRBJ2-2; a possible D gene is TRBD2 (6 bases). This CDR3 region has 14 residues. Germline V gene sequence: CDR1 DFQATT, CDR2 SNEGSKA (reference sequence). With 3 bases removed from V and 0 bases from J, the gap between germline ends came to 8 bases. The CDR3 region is CSASGEANTGELFF. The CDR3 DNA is TGCAGTGCTAGCGGGGAGGCGAACACCGGGGAGCTGTTTTTT.

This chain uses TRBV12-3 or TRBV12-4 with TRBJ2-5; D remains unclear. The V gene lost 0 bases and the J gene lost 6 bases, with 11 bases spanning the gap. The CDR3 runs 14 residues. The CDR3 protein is CASSLAVSVKTQYF. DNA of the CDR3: TGTGCCAGCAGTTTAGCTGTCTCGGTGAAGACCCAGTACTTC.

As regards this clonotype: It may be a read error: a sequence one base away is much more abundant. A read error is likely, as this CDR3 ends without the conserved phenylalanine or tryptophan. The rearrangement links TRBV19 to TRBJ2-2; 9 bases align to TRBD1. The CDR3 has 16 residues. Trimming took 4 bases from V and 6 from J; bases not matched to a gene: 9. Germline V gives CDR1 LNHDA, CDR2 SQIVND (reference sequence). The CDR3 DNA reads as TGTGCCAGTAGTAAACAGGGGGCGTTCTTCCCCGGGGAGCTGTTTGTT. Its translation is CASSKQGAFFPGELFV.

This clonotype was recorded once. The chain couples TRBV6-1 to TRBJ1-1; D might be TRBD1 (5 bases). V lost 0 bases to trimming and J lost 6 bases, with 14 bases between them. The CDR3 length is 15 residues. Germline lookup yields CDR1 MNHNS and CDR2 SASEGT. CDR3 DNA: TGTGCCAGCAGTGAAGCCCCCGGACACCCTTCTGAAGCTTTCTTT. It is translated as CASSEAPGHPSEAFF.

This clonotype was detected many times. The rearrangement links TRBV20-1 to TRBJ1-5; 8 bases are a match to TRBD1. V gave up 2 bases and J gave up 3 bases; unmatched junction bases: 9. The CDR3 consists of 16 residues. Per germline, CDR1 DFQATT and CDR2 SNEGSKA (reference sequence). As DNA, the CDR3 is TGCAGTGCTAGACCTCTGACAGGGGCGATCAATCAGCCCCAGCATTTT. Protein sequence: CSARPLTGAINQPQHF.

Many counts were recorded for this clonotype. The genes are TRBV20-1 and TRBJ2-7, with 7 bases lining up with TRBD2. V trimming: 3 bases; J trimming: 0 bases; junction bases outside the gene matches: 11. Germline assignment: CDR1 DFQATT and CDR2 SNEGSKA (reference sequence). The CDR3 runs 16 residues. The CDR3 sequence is CSARDLLAESSYEQYF. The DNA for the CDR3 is TGCAGTGCTAGGGACCTCCTAGCGGAAAGCTCCTACGAGCAGTACTTC.

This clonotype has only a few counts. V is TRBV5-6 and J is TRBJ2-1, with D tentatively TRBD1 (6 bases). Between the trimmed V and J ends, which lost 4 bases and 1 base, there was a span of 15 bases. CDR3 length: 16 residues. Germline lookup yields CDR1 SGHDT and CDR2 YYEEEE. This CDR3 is CASSQPGVGSYNEQFF. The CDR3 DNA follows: TGTGCCAGCAGCCAGCCAGGGGTGGGGTCCTACAATGAGCAGTTCTTC.

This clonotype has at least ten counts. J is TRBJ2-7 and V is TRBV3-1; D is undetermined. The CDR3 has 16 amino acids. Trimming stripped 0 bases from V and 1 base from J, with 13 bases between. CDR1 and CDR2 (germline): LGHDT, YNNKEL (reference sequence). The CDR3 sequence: CASSQDLRDLSYEQYF. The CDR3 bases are TGTGCCAGCAGCCAAGATCTTAGGGATCTTTCCTACGAGCAGTACTTC.

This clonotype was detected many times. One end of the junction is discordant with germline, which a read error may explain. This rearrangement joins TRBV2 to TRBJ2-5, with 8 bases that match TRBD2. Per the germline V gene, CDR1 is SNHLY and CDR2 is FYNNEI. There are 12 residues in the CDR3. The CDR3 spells CASSNERESQYF. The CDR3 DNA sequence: TGTGCCAGCAGTAACGAGCGGGAGAGCCAGTACTTC.

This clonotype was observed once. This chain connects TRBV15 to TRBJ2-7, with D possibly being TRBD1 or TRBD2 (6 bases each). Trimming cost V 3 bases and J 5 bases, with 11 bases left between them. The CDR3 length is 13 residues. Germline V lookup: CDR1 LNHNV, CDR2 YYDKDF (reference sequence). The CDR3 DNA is TGTGCCACCAGCAGCCACGGGGGCGACGAGCAGTACTTC. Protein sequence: CATSSHGGDEQYF.

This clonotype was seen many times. The CDR3 region has the DNA TGCAGTGCTTCTGGGACTAGCGGGAGTAGGGGTCCCCAAGAGACCCAGTACTTC. It yields the protein CSASGTSGSRGPQETQYF. J is TRBJ2-5 and V is TRBV20-1, with 14 bases lining up with TRBD2. Germline assignment: CDR1 DFQATT and CDR2 SNEGSKA (reference sequence). With V trimmed by 5 bases and J by 1 base, 12 bases remained unmatched. The CDR3 consists of 18 residues.